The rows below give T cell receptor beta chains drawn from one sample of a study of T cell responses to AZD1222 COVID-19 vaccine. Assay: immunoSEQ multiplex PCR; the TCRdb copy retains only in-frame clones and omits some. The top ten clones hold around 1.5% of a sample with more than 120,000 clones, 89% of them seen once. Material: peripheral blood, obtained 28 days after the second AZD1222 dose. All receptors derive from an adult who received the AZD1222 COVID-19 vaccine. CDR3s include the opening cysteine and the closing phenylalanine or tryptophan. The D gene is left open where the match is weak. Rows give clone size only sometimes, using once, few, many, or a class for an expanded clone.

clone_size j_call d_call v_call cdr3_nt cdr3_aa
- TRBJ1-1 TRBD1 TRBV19 TGTGCCAGTAGTAAGGACAGGGCGCACACTGAAGCTTTCTTT CASSKDRAHTEAFF
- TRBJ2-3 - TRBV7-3 TGTGCCAGCAGCCCCGGGGACCACACAGATACGCAGTATTTT CASSPGDHTDTQYF
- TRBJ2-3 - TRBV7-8 TGTGCCAGCAGCTTATTGGGGACAGATACGCAGTATTTT CASSLLGTDTQYF
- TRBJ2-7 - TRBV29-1 TGCAGCGTTGGCGGGACTGCCCTTCTGGACGAGCAGCACTTC CSVGGTALLDEQHF
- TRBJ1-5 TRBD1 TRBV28 TGTGCCAGCAGTTTTAGGACAGGGGGTCAGCCCCAGCATTTT CASSFRTGGQPQHF
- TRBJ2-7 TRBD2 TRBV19 TGTGCCAGTAGTAGGGGATCTAGCGGGAGGCCGCTAACCCTTAATTACGAGCAGTACTTC CASSRGSSGRPLTLNYEQYF
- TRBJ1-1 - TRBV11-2 TGTGCCAGCAGCCTGACCCTGGGCACTGAAGCTTTCTTT CASSLTLGTEAFF
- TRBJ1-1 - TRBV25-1 TGTGCCAGCACCCTAAGAGGTCTAAGTGAAGCTTTCTTT CASTLRGLSEAFF
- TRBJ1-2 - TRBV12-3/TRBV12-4 TGTGCCAGCAGTTTATCGGGGAACTATGGCTACACCTTC CASSLSGNYGYTF
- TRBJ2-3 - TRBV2 TGTGCCAGTCGAGGGCTAGACACAGATACGCAGTATTTT CASRGLDTDTQYF
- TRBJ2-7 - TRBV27 TGTGCCAGCAGCCTCCGGGCCAGCGGACTCTACGAGCAGTACTTC CASSLRASGLYEQYF
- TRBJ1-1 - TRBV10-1 TGCGCCAGCAGTGAGGGTCCGAACACTGAAGCTTTCTTT CASSEGPNTEAFF
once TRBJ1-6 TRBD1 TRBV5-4 TGTGCCAGCAGTTATGGGACAGGGCGTAATTCACCCCTCCACTTT CASSYGTGRNSPLHF
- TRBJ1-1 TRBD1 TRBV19 TGTGCCAGTAAGGACAGGCTTTCTGAAGCTTTCTTT CASKDRLSEAFF
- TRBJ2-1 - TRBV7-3 TGTGCCAGCAGCTTAAACGGGCGGAGCTCCTACAATGAGCAGTTCTTC CASSLNGRSSYNEQFF
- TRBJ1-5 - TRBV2 TGTGCCAGCAGTGGAGCAGGATATAGCAATCAGCCCCAGCATTTT CASSGAGYSNQPQHF
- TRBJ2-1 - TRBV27 TGTGCCAGCAGTTTACCCGGGTTCATTGAGCAGTTCTTC CASSLPGFIEQFF
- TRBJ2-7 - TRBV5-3 TGTGCCAGAAGATACAAGCCTTCCTACGAGCAGTACTTC CARRYKPSYEQYF
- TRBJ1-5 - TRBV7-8 TGTGCCAGCAGCTCCTTTGGGCAAACCACGGGGGAACCCCAGCATTTT CASSSFGQTTGEPQHF
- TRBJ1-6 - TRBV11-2 TGTGCCAGCAGCTTAGTACACGGAGGAAGAGAGTCACCCCTCCACTTT CASSLVHGGRESPLHF
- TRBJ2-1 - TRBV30 TGTGCCTGGAACGGTTACCCCTATGAGCAGTTCTTC CAWNGYPYEQFF
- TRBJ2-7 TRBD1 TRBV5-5 TGTGCCAGCAGCTTAACTCGACAGGGGATCGAGCAGTACTTC CASSLTRQGIEQYF
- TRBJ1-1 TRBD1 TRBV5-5 TGTGCCAGCAGCTTCGGACAGGGAGCCACTGAAGCTTTCTTT CASSFGQGATEAFF
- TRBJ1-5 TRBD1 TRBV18 TGTGCCAGCTCACCAGACAGGGGGCCCCAGCATTTT CASSPDRGPQHF
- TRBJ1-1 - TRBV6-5 TGTGCCAGCAGTCTCGCCGGTGAAGCTTTCTTT CASSLAGEAFF
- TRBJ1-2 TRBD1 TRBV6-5 TGTGCCAGCAGCACGACAGGGACCGGAGGCTACACCTTC CASSTTGTGGYTF
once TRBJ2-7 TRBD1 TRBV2 TGTGCCAGCAGGGCCACGGGACAGGACTACGAGCAGTACTTC CASRATGQDYEQYF
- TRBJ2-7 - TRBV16 TGTGCCAGCGACCGCGGGGAATCCTCCTACGAGCAGTACTTC CASDRGESSYEQYF
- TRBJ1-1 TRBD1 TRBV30 TGTGCCTGGAGTGCAGGGGGCAGAGCTGAAGCTTTCTTT CAWSAGGRAEAFF
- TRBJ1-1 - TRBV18 TGTGCCAGCTCCCAGGGTGGATTGAACACTGAAGCTTTCTTT CASSQGGLNTEAFF
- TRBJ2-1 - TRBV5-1 TGCGCCAGCGGAGGGGGAGCTAGTTCCTACAATGAGCAGTTCTTC CASGGGASSYNEQFF
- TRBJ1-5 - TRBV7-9 TGTGCCAGCAGCTTAGTCGATCAGCCCCAGCATTTT CASSLVDQPQHF
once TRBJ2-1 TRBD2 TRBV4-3 TGCGCCAGCAGCCAAGTGGTCTCCGGGACTAGCGGGAGAGATGAGCAGTTCTTC CASSQVVSGTSGRDEQFF
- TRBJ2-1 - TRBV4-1 TGCGCCAGCAGCCCCGGAGCCGGCGTAACCTACAATGAGCAGTTCTTC CASSPGAGVTYNEQFF
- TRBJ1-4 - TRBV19 TGTGCCAGTAGTACGCAGAGGAGGGGTGAAAAACTGTTTTTT CASSTQRRGEKLFF
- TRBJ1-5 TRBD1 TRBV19 TGTGCCAGTAGTTCTGCTACAGGGGGCGGTCAGCCCCAGCATTTT CASSSATGGGQPQHF
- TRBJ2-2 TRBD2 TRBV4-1 TGCGCCAGCAGCCAAGGTTGGGGCGGGAGAGGAACCGGGGAGCTGTTTTTT CASSQGWGGRGTGELFF
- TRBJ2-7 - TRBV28 TGTGCCAGCAGTTTCCCTCAGGGACCCTACGAGCAGTACTTC CASSFPQGPYEQYF
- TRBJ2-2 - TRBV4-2 TGTGCCAGCAGCCCAGGGATCACAGGGGGGGCCGGGGAGCTGTTTTTT CASSPGITGGAGELFF
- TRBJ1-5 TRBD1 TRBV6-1 TGTGCCAGCAGACCCGGGACAGGGTTGAACCAGCCCCAGCATTTT CASRPGTGLNQPQHF
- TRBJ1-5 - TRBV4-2 TGTGCCAGCAGCCAAGTACGGGACCGAAATCAGCCCCAGCATTTT CASSQVRDRNQPQHF
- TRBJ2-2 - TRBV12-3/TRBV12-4 TGTGCCAGCAGTTATGCGGAGTCCGGGGAGCTGTTTTTT CASSYAESGELFF
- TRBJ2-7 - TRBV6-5 TGTGCCAGCAGTTATGCGGAGTCCTACGAGCAGTACTTC CASSYAESYEQYF
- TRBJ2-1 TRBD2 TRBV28 TGTGCCAGCAGTGAGACTAGCGCCCACTCCTACAATGAGCAGTTCTTC CASSETSAHSYNEQFF
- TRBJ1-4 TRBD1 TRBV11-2 TGTGCCAGCAGCCGAATCGGGGGGACAGGGGCAACTAATGAAAAACTGTTTTTT CASSRIGGTGATNEKLFF
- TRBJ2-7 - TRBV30 TGTGCCTGGGGTAAACGAAGCTCCTACGAGCAGTACTTC CAWGKRSSYEQYF
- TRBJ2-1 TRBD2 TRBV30 TGTGCCTGGAGTGTACTTAGGACTAGCGGGCAAGTATACAATGAGCAGTTCTTC CAWSVLRTSGQVYNEQFF
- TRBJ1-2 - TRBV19 TGTGCCAGTATAGGGACCGGGACCCGGGGCTACACCTTC CASIGTGTRGYTF
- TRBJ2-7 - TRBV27 TGTGCCAGCAGTTCCAGGTGGGATTCAGATGGGCAGTACTTC CASSSRWDSDGQYF
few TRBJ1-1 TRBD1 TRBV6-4 TGTGCCAGCAGTAAGGACAGGATGAACACTGAAGCTTTCTTT CASSKDRMNTEAFF
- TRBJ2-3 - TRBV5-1 TGCGCCAGCAGCTTAATAGGAGAATTCACAGATACGCAGTATTTT CASSLIGEFTDTQYF
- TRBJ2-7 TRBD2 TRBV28 TGTGCCAGCATGAGACTAGCGGGAGTCCTACCCACCTACGAGCAGTACTTC CASMRLAGVLPTYEQYF
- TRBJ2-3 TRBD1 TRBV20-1 TGCAGTGGGATACAGGGGTATACGCAGTATTTT CSGIQGYTQYF